These T cell receptor beta chains were read from a single sample in a study of shared clonotypes between healthy human individuals. The table came from immunoSEQ multiplex PCR; TCRdb's copy has only in-frame clones and leaves some out. The table records about 1.5 million clones, roughly 96% of them present only once. The sample comprised naive CD4+ T cells sorted from blood. The receptors were sampled from a man aged 25-40 years in good health. Both conserved end residues are part of each CDR3. A D gene is named only where the DNA matches it firmly. Not every row has a clone size; where given, it reads once, few, many or a size class.

J gene,V gene,D gene,clone size,CDR3 protein,CDR3 DNA
TRBJ1-1,TRBV19,.,once,CASSTDLGTEAFF,TGTGCCAGTAGTACCGACTTGGGGACTGAAGCTTTCTTT
TRBJ2-7,TRBV7-9,TRBD1,.,CASSLLGQGPYEQYF,TGTGCCAGCAGCTTACTGGGACAGGGTCCCTACGAGCAGTACTTC
TRBJ2-1,TRBV18,.,once,CASSPFTGSNEQFF,TGTGCCAGCTCACCCTTCACAGGGAGCAATGAGCAGTTCTTC
TRBJ1-1,TRBV5-1,.,.,CASSLAGGRFTEAFF,TGCGCCAGCAGCTTGGCCGGGGGGCGATTCACTGAAGCTTTCTTT
TRBJ1-1,TRBV18,.,.,CASSPLPQLAGDTEAFF,TGTGCCAGCTCACCTCTGCCCCAGTTGGCAGGAGACACTGAAGCTTTCTTT
TRBJ1-1,TRBV5-1,.,.,CASSYDLNTEAFF,TGCGCCAGCAGCTATGACTTGAACACTGAAGCTTTCTTT
TRBJ2-1,TRBV5-1,TRBD2,once,CASSNLTSGSYNEQFF,TGCGCCAGCAGCAACCTGACTAGCGGGAGTTACAATGAGCAGTTCTTC
TRBJ2-1,TRBV5-1,TRBD2,once,CASSLASAGVINEQFF,TGCGCCAGCAGCTTGGCCTCAGCGGGAGTCATCAATGAGCAGTTCTTC
TRBJ2-3,TRBV18,.,.,CASKKGSSTDTQYF,TGTGCCAGTAAAAAAGGTTCTAGCACAGATACGCAGTATTTT
TRBJ1-3,TRBV28,.,.,CASSISGNTIYF,TGTGCCAGCTCCATATCTGGAAACACCATATATTTT
TRBJ1-1,TRBV9,TRBD1,.,CASSTPPGTANTEAFF,TGTGCCAGCAGCACACCTCCCGGGACAGCAAACACTGAAGCTTTCTTT
TRBJ1-3,TRBV25-1,.,.,CASSPRLGPGNTIYF,TGTGCCAGCAGTCCGCGACTCGGGCCTGGAAACACCATATATTTT
TRBJ1-5,TRBV11-3,.,.,CASSSETGHYSNQPQHF,TGTGCCAGCAGCTCTGAGACAGGACACTATAGCAATCAGCCCCAGCATTTT
TRBJ2-5,TRBV7-6,.,.,CASSLDAGPETQYF,TGTGCCAGCAGCTTAGATGCGGGCCCAGAGACCCAGTACTTC
TRBJ2-5,TRBV21-1,.,.,CASSKRTSRGLYQETQYF,TGTGCCAGCAGCAAGAGGACTAGTAGGGGCTTGTACCAAGAGACCCAGTACTTC
TRBJ1-1,TRBV5-4,.,.,CASSFRREVNTEAFF,TGTGCCAGCAGCTTTAGGCGAGAAGTGAACACTGAAGCTTTCTTT
TRBJ1-4,TRBV4-1,TRBD1,once,CASSSDGTAYEKLFF,TGCGCCAGCAGCTCGGACGGGACAGCTTATGAAAAACTGTTTTTT
TRBJ2-7,TRBV15,TRBD1,.,CATSRDGTAYYEQYF,TGTGCCACCAGCAGAGATGGGACAGCTTACTACGAGCAGTACTTC
TRBJ2-7,TRBV6-5,.,.,CASRHLDEQYF,TGTGCCAGCAGACACCTAGACGAGCAGTACTTC
TRBJ2-1,TRBV9,TRBD1,.,CASSVGGTGLGEQFF,TGTGCCAGCAGCGTAGGGGGGACAGGCCTTGGTGAGCAGTTCTTC
TRBJ2-1,TRBV5-4,TRBD2,.,CASSSGLAGWGHNEQFF,TGTGCCAGCAGCTCTGGACTAGCGGGGTGGGGACACAATGAGCAGTTCTTC